The 24 T cell receptor beta chains reported below all come from one sample, sequenced in a study of T cell responses to AZD1222 COVID-19 vaccine. Produced via immunoSEQ multiplex PCR; TCRdb's table is partial and in-frame only. The sample has about 68,000 clones; over 60% are singletons. Sample: peripheral blood, taken on day 0 of AZD1222 vaccination. These receptors originate from an adult in good health.

This clone was detected once. The V call is TRBV12-5, the J call TRBJ2-1; 10 nucleotides match TRBD2. CDR1 and CDR2 (germline): LGHNT, FRNRAP. The CDR3 extends over 14 amino acids. V lost 1 base to trimming and J lost 9 bases; unmatched junction nucleotides: 3. In DNA form, the CDR3 reads TGTGCTAGTGGTTTGGGCTTAGCGGGGGGTGAGCAGTTCTTC. Translation gives CASGLGLAGGEQFF.

This clone was recorded only once. J is TRBJ2-3 and V is TRBV18, with D hard to call. The CDR3 contains 14 residues. Germline CDR1 and CDR2: KGHSH and LQKENI. V was shortened by 3 bases and J by 3 bases, with 10 bases between the two germline ends. CDR3 sequence reads: CASSPHPTTDTQYF. The CDR3 nucleotides read TGTGCCAGCTCACCCCACCCCACGACAGATACGCAGTATTTT.

This clone was counted between two and nine times. V gene TRBV4-2 combines with J gene TRBJ1-6; D remains unclear. The germline CDR1 and CDR2 sequences are LGHNA and YNFKEQ. This CDR3 comprises 14 residues. V was shortened by 4 bases and J by 7 bases, with 11 bases between the two germline ends. CDR3 nucleotide sequence: TGTGCCAGCAGCCGCGAGAATTCAAATTCACCCCTCCACTTT. Protein: CASSRENSNSPLHF.

The chain has TRBV12-3 or TRBV12-4 and TRBJ1-2, with a tentative D call TRBD1 (6 bases). Trimming removed 7 bases from V and 4 bases from J, with 13 bases in between. The CDR3 is made up of 13 amino acids. The CDR3 here is CASTTGFGYGYTF. For the CDR3, the DNA is TGTGCCAGCACTACAGGGTTCGGCTATGGCTACACCTTC.

The V call is TRBV18, the J call TRBJ1-1; D may be TRBD1 (5 bases). The CDR3 has 13 amino acids. Germline values: CDR1 KGHSH, CDR2 LQKENI. V dropped 2 bases and J dropped 7 bases, with 11 bases sitting between them. DNA of the CDR3: TGTGCCAGCTCACCAGGGTCAGGGCTTGAAGCTTTCTTT. It encodes CASSPGSGLEAFF.

This chain connects TRBV19 to TRBJ2-2, with 8 bases lining up with TRBD2. With 3 bases clipped from V and 3 bases from J, the junction kept 9 bases outside the gene matches. The CDR3 has 17 amino acids. Per germline, CDR1 LNHDA and CDR2 SQIVND (reference sequence). CDR3 DNA: TGTGCCAGTAGTATCACAGCCAGCGGGGGTTACACCGGGGAGCTGTTTTTT. Translation gives CASSITASGGYTGELFF.

The CDR3 sequence is CASSDGATGNIQYF. The CDR3 DNA follows: TGCGCCAGCAGTGATGGGGCTACGGGAAACATTCAGTACTTC. The chain uses TRBV10-1 and TRBJ2-4; D perhaps matches TRBD1 (5 bases). From germline, CDR1 is WNHNN and CDR2 SYGVQD (reference sequence). With 3 bases removed from V and 6 bases from J, the gap between germline ends came to 12 bases. CDR3 length: 14 amino acids.

The rearrangement links TRBV19 to TRBJ1-1; D not certain. Germline V gene data show CDR1 as LNHDA and CDR2 as SQIVND (reference sequence). The CDR3 contains 13 residues. Trimming stripped 6 bases from V and 5 bases from J, with 13 bases between. The CDR3 spells CASRSKSGTEAFF. CDR3 DNA: TGTGCCAGTAGATCTAAAAGTGGGACTGAAGCTTTCTTT.

The rearrangement links TRBV21-1 to TRBJ1-4. TRBV21-1 has pseudogene status. This CDR3 region has 15 residues. CDR3 loop: CASSPNMGVGEKLFF. CDR3 in DNA: TGTGCCAGCAGCCCCAATATGGGGGTTGGGGAAAAACTGTTTTTT.

J is TRBJ2-7 and V is TRBV28; 9 bases agree with TRBD2. The ends lost 6 bases at V and 0 bases at J; junction bases unmatched: 12. This CDR3 is 17 amino acids long. The germline V gene encodes CDR1 MDHEN and CDR2 SYDVKM. The CDR3 protein is CASRNVGRGGSSYEQYF. The CDR3 coding sequence is TGTGCCAGCAGAAACGTGGGGCGGGGGGGCTCCTCCTACGAGCAGTACTTC.

This chain connects TRBV6-5 to TRBJ2-4; 12 nucleotides agree with TRBD1. J gave up 7 bases and V 7 bases, and 5 bases lay outside the gene matches. Germline lookup yields CDR1 MNHEY and CDR2 SVGAGI. The CDR3 totals 14 residues. CDR3: CASTPGQGANIQYF. CDR3 sequence (DNA): TGTGCCAGCACTCCGGGACAGGGGGCGAACATTCAGTACTTC.

The CDR3 loop is CASRGLTIYEQYF. The CDR3 DNA reads as TGCGCCAGCAGGGGACTAACAATCTACGAGCAGTACTTC. The chain recombines TRBV10-2 with TRBJ2-7; 7 positions agree with TRBD2. Germline V gives CDR1 WSHSY, CDR2 SAAADI. V was clipped by 6 bases and J by 3 bases; unmatched bases: 5. This CDR3 is 13 amino acids long.

The CDR3 DNA reads TGTGCCAGCAGCCAAGCACCAGGGATGAACACTGAAGCTTTCTTT. It specifies CASSQAPGMNTEAFF. The gene calls are TRBV3-1 (or the pseudogene TRBV3-2) and TRBJ1-1; D is perhaps TRBD1 (5 bases). The germline V and J ends were trimmed by 1 base and 0 bases, with 9 bases remaining between them. The CDR3 extends over 15 amino acids. CDR1 is LGHDT and CDR2 is YNNKEL in the germline V gene (reference sequence).

J is TRBJ2-1 and V is TRBV6-5, with 7 positions matching TRBD2. With V trimmed by 10 bases and J by 3 bases, 9 bases remained unmatched. The CDR3 loop spans 14 amino acids. Germline V gene data show CDR1 as MNHEY and CDR2 as SVGAGI. The CDR3 DNA reads as TGTGCCACAGGAGGGGAGGGTTACTACAATGAGCAGTTCTTC. It codes for CATGGEGYYNEQFF.

The chain uses TRBV4-2 and TRBJ1-2, with D uncertain. V gave up 0 bases and J gave up 0 bases, with 14 bases separating them. Germline lookup yields CDR1 LGHNA and CDR2 YNFKEQ. The CDR3 is 17 amino acids. CDR3 region: CASSQDSSSGANYGYTF. The CDR3 nucleotides are TGTGCCAGCAGCCAAGATAGTTCCTCTGGCGCTAACTATGGCTACACCTTC.

The rearrangement uses TRBV7-3 and TRBJ2-1; 10 nucleotides align to TRBD2. The CDR3 spans 17 residues. Per the germline V gene, CDR1 is SGHTA and CDR2 is FQGTGA. After removal of 1 base from V and 6 bases from J, the junction contained 9 bases not matched to a gene. The CDR3 DNA follows: TGTGCCAGCAGCTTAAGTCCCTCTAGCGGGAGACTCAATGAGCAGTTCTTC. This sequence encodes CASSLSPSSGRLNEQFF.

V gene TRBV4-3 combines with J gene TRBJ1-1, with TRBD1 matching over 7 bases. CDR3 length: 14 amino acids. V lost 5 bases, J lost 7 bases, and 10 bases stayed unmatched. CDR1 and CDR2 from the germline V gene are LGHNA and YSLEER. The CDR3 coding sequence is TGCGCCAGCAGCAGACGACAGGGAGCCGGTGAAGCTTTCTTT. Its protein product is CASSRRQGAGEAFF.

The V gene is TRBV27, the J gene TRBJ1-1; TRBD1 matches 9 bases. From germline, CDR1 is MNHEY and CDR2 SMNVEV (reference sequence). The CDR3 totals 16 residues. V lost 2 bases and J lost 1; bases outside the gene matches: 5. This CDR3 reads CASSLNPGQGNTEAFF. The CDR3 DNA sequence: TGTGCCAGCAGTTTAAACCCGGGACAGGGGAACACTGAAGCTTTCTTT.

The chain links TRBV28 to TRBJ1-5; TRBD1 matches at 7 bases. The length of the CDR3 is 15 residues. The V gene end was trimmed by 5 bases and the J gene end by 3 bases; junction bases not matched to a gene: 7. Germline V gene lookup returns CDR1 MDHEN and CDR2 SYDVKM. CDR3 sequence reads: CASSDPQGSNQPQHF. DNA of the CDR3: TGTGCCAGCAGTGACCCACAGGGGTCCAATCAGCCCCAGCATTTT.

This chain joins TRBV6-6 and TRBJ1-3; TRBD1 might be the D (5 bases). From germline, CDR1 is MNHNY and CDR2 SVGAGI (reference sequence). Trimming shortened V by 4 bases and J by 2 bases, and 12 bases separated the two germline ends. This CDR3 region has 15 residues. The CDR3 spells CASSSGGAAGNTIYF. CDR3 coding DNA: TGTGCCAGCAGTTCCGGAGGGGCTGCTGGAAACACCATATATTTT.

This chain connects TRBV19 to TRBJ2-3; D remains unclear. V lost 3 bases, J lost 6 bases, and 4 bases lay in between. Germline V lookup: CDR1 LNHDA, CDR2 SQIVND (reference sequence). The CDR3 runs 11 residues. CDR3 nucleotide sequence: TGTGCCAGTAGTATTGCGGATACGCAGTATTTT. Amino acid sequence: CASSIADTQYF. Full variable domain (missing parts from reference TRBV19 and TRBJ2-3): DGGITQSPKYLFRKEGQNVTLSCEQNLNHDAMYWYRQDPGQGLRLIYYSQIVNDFQKGDIAEGYSVSREKKESFPLTVTSAQKNPTAFYLCASSIADTQYFGPGTRLTVL.

The J gene is TRBJ1-3, the V gene TRBV19; a possible D gene is TRBD1 (5 bases). Germline CDR1 is LNHDA and CDR2 is SQIVND (reference sequence). Trimming shortened V by 8 bases and J by 0 bases, and 8 bases separated the two germline ends. The length of the CDR3 is 13 residues. The CDR3 DNA reads as TGTGCCAGTGTCGGGGGCTCTGGAAACACCATATATTTT. This codes for CASVGGSGNTIYF.

The CDR3 spells CASSLLSSGGSETQYF. CDR3 nucleotides: TGTGCCAGCAGCCTTCTGAGTAGCGGGGGGTCAGAGACCCAGTACTTC. V is TRBV5-6 and J is TRBJ2-5, with 10 positions matching TRBD2. CDR1 SGHDT and CDR2 YYEEEE come from the germline V gene. J gave up 4 bases and V 4 bases, and 10 bases lay outside the gene matches. This CDR3 has 16 amino acids.

V usage is TRBV7-2 and J usage is TRBJ1-5; 8 bases align to TRBD1. With V trimmed by 2 bases and J by 3 bases, 3 bases remained unmatched. Germline CDR1 SGHTA, CDR2 FQGNSA. The CDR3 length is 15 residues. CDR3 amino acids: CASSLTGGNNQPQHF. Here the CDR3 DNA reads TGTGCCAGCAGCTTAACAGGGGGAAACAATCAGCCCCAGCATTTT. Full variable domain (outside the CDR3, taken from reference TRBV7-2 and TRBJ1-5): GAGVSQSPSNKVTEKGKDVELRCDPISGHTALYWYRQSLGQGLEFLIYFQGNSAPDKSGLPSDRFSAERTGGSVSTLTIQRTQQEDSAVYLCASSLTGGNNQPQHFGDGTRLSIL.